Presented here are 21 T cell receptor beta chains from one specimen sequenced in a study of T cell changes during pregnancy in multiple sclerosis. The repertoire was sequenced with immunoSEQ multiplex PCR; TCRdb's copy has only in-frame clones and lacks some. The data contain about 52,000 clones, 85% to 95% of them seen just once; the ten biggest clones take up less than 0.8%. Sequencing used CD4+ T cells from peripheral blood mononuclear cells, obtained in the third trimester of pregnancy. The source is a female donor with multiple sclerosis, enrolled in a pregnancy study.

V and J are TRBV13 and TRBJ2-7; 10 positions agree with TRBD1. The CDR3 is 14 residues long. CDR1 PRHDT and CDR2 FYEKMQ come from the germline V gene (reference sequence). V dropped 2 bases and J dropped 5; count of bases not matched to a gene: 3. The CDR3 bases are TGTGCCAGCAGCTTACTCGACAGGGGGCACGAGCAGTACTTC. It specifies CASSLLDRGHEQYF.

V usage is TRBV6-1 and J usage is TRBJ1-2; D uncertain. The J call could be wrong; TRBJ2-1 is a better fit for the DNA end. This CDR3 spans 11 amino acids. Looked up from germline, CDR1 is MNHNS and CDR2 is SASEGT. The CDR3 DNA reads as TGTGCCAGCAGTGAGCCCTCCCTCCAGTTCTTC. This sequence encodes CASSEPSLQFF.

The chain has TRBV13 and TRBJ2-5, with 12 bases aligning to TRBD2. V gave up 1 base and J gave up 2 bases; unmatched junction bases: 5. The CDR3 is 17 amino acids. Germline V gene lookup returns CDR1 PRHDT and CDR2 FYEKMQ (reference sequence). The CDR3 loop reads CASSLALLAGGQETQYF. The CDR3, as DNA: TGTGCCAGCAGCTTAGCACTCCTAGCGGGGGGGCAAGAGACCCAGTACTTC.

The chain employs TRBV2 and TRBJ1-1; 9 bases agree with TRBD1. V shed 10 bases and J 3 bases; nucleotides not matched to a gene: 9. CDR3 length: 14 amino acids. Germline values: CDR1 SNHLY, CDR2 FYNNEI. In DNA, the CDR3 is TGTGCCACTACAGGGGACAGGGTAGACACTGAAGCTTTCTTT. It translates to CATTGDRVDTEAFF.

The chain links TRBV9 to TRBJ2-7, with TRBD2 matching over 10 bases. The germline V gene has CDR1 SGDLS and CDR2 YYNGEE. V lost 2 bases to trimming and J lost 2 bases; unmatched junction nucleotides: 4. The CDR3 covers 15 residues. The CDR3 DNA reads TGTGCCAGCAGCGTTAGCGGGGGGACCACCTACGAGCAGTACTTC. Its translation: CASSVSGGTTYEQYF.

This clone was counted a single time. V and J are TRBV11-2 and TRBJ2-7; D unresolved. This CDR3 region has 12 residues. V dropped 5 bases and J dropped 6 bases, with 11 bases sitting between them. Germline-derived CDR1 and CDR2 are SGHAT and FQNNGV. CDR3 residues: CASSPHSGEQYF. The CDR3 DNA reads as TGTGCCAGCAGCCCCCACTCCGGCGAGCAGTACTTC.

The rearrangement joins TRBV6-6 to TRBJ1-1; TRBD1 is a possible D gene (6 bases). Trimming removed 9 bases at V and 0 bases at J, with 14 bases between. CDR1 and CDR2 (germline): MNHNY, SVGAGI (reference sequence). This CDR3 has 14 residues. CDR3 in amino acids: CASTGTLLNTEAFF. The CDR3 nucleotides are TGTGCCAGTACCGGGACACTTTTGAACACTGAAGCTTTCTTT.

The chain carries TRBV19 and TRBJ1-2, with 7 bases matching TRBD1. The trim removed 7 bases at V and 2 bases at J, leaving 13 bases unmatched. Looked up from germline, CDR1 is LNHDA and CDR2 is SQIVND (reference sequence). The CDR3 spans 16 residues. DNA of the CDR3: TGTGCCAGTACCGACAGGGTAGGGCGGGCAAACTATGGCTACACCTTC. Translated, it gives CASTDRVGRANYGYTF.

V gene TRBV28 combines with J gene TRBJ2-1, with TRBD1 matching over 9 bases. The CDR3 loop spans 14 amino acids. Germline values: CDR1 MDHEN, CDR2 SYDVKM. The trim removed 2 bases at V and 4 bases at J, leaving 0 bases unmatched. In nucleotides, the CDR3 is TGTGCCAGCAGTTTAGGGACAGGGTACAATGAGCAGTTCTTC. Protein sequence: CASSLGTGYNEQFF.

The chain carries TRBV28 and TRBJ2-7, with 8 bases aligning to TRBD1. The CDR3 sequence is 15 residues long. The germline V gene encodes CDR1 MDHEN and CDR2 SYDVKM. V trimming: 0 bases; J trimming: 2 bases; junction bases outside the gene matches: 3. CDR3 in amino acids: CASSLWGTGAYEQYF. The CDR3 DNA is TGTGCCAGCAGTTTATGGGGGACAGGAGCCTACGAGCAGTACTTC.

The chain uses TRBV11-3 and TRBJ2-1; the D gene is possibly TRBD2 (6 bases). V was pared by 3 bases and J by 7 bases, with 16 bases between. Germline values: CDR1 SGHNT, CDR2 YENEEA. The CDR3 is made up of 15 amino acids. CDR3 nucleotides: TGTGCCAGCAGCTTCCGTGGAGGGGCGGGAAATGAGCAGTTCTTC. This codes for CASSFRGGAGNEQFF.

The chain links TRBV27 to TRBJ2-3, with TRBD2 matching 12 bases. Germline loops: CDR1 MNHEY, CDR2 SMNVEV (reference sequence). The CDR3 spans 17 residues. V was pared by 2 bases and J by 4 bases, with 7 bases of the junction left unmatched. The CDR3 nucleotides are TGTGCCAGCAGTTTACCCGGACTAGCGGGGCGCGCAGATACGCAGTATTTT. It encodes CASSLPGLAGRADTQYF.

The chain combines TRBV11-1 with TRBJ2-3; tentative D call: TRBD1 (6 bases). Trimming removed 5 bases from V and 4 bases from J, with 13 bases in between. The CDR3 loop spans 14 amino acids. Germline V gene data show CDR1 as SGHAT and CDR2 as FQDESV (reference sequence). In DNA, the CDR3 is TGTGCCAGCAGCCGCACCGGACAGTCAGATACGCAGTATTTT. It yields the protein CASSRTGQSDTQYF.

This clone was counted a single time. The V and J genes are TRBV30 and TRBJ1-1, with 9 bases fitting TRBD1. V was clipped by 4 bases and J by 5 bases; unmatched bases: 5. Germline loops: CDR1 GTSNPN, CDR2 SVGIG (reference sequence). The length of the CDR3 is 13 residues. The CDR3 reads CAWNRGTGTEAFF. The CDR3 nucleotides read TGTGCCTGGAATCGGGGGACAGGGACTGAAGCTTTCTTT.

The rearrangement links TRBV5-4 to TRBJ1-2, with 8 bases aligning to TRBD1. The J segment lost 8 bases and the V segment lost 7 bases, leaving 7 bases of the junction unmatched. Germline CDR1 SGHNT, CDR2 YYREEE (reference sequence). The CDR3 spans 12 residues. CDR3 loop: CASFGQGRGYTF. As DNA, the CDR3 is TGTGCCAGCTTCGGACAGGGCCGGGGCTACACCTTC.

The gene calls are TRBV6-1 and TRBJ1-1; 9 bases match TRBD1. Germline V gives CDR1 MNHNS, CDR2 SASEGT. The trim removed 5 bases at V and 1 base at J, leaving 5 bases unmatched. The CDR3 has 15 amino acids. CDR3 residues: CASSKTGGANTEAFF. CDR3 in DNA: TGTGCCAGCAGTAAAACAGGGGGCGCGAACACTGAAGCTTTCTTT.

The rearrangement links TRBV30 to TRBJ2-2; TRBD2 might be the D (6 bases). Trimming shortened V by 3 bases and J by 3 bases, and 11 bases separated the two germline ends. From germline, CDR1 is GTSNPN and CDR2 SVGIG (reference sequence). There are 14 residues in the CDR3. The CDR3 is CAWRYRRDTGELFF. The DNA of the CDR3 is TGTGCCTGGAGGTACAGGAGGGACACCGGGGAGCTGTTTTTT. The full variable domain, with the rest looked up from reference TRBV30 and TRBJ2-2, is SQTIHQWPATLVQPVGSPLSLECTVEGTSNPNLYWYRQAAGRGLQLLFYSVGIGQISSEVPQNLSASRPQDRQFILSSKKLLLSDSGFYLCAWRYRRDTGELFFGEGSRLTVL.

This chain joins TRBV28 and TRBJ2-7; D is unclear. The germline gives CDR1 MDHEN, CDR2 SYDVKM. The V end lost 2 bases, the J end lost 2 bases, and 7 bases lay between the germline ends. The CDR3 has 13 residues. The CDR3 is CASSLSTPYEQYF. The CDR3 DNA is TGTGCCAGCAGTTTAAGCACCCCCTACGAGCAGTACTTC.

The chain uses TRBV4-2 and TRBJ2-1; TRBD2 matches 12 bases. The CDR3 totals 16 residues. Trimming removed 2 bases from V and 5 bases from J; junction bases left unmatched: 4. In germline, CDR1 is LGHNA, CDR2 YNFKEQ. The DNA of the CDR3 is TGTGCCAGCAGCCAACGACTAGCGGGGGCCAACAATGAGCAGTTCTTC. It is translated as CASSQRLAGANNEQFF.

The chain is built from TRBV30 and TRBJ1-6; the D is unclear. Trimming stripped 1 base from V and 9 bases from J, with 7 bases between. The CDR3 has 12 amino acids. Germline loops: CDR1 GTSNPN, CDR2 SVGIG (reference sequence). The CDR3 region has the DNA TGTGCCTGGAGTGAGGAGGTTTCACCCCTCCACTTT. Its protein is CAWSEEVSPLHF.

This clone was picked up one time. This chain joins TRBV12-2 and TRBJ2-5; the table's D call, TRBD2, was not checked against the DNA. TRBV12-2 represents a pseudogene. The CDR3 has 16 amino acids. The CDR3 here is CASRLVTAGGLKTQYF. Written as DNA, the CDR3 is TGTGCAAGTCGCTTAGTAACGGCGGGGGGGCTTAAGACCCAGTACTTC.